The present T cell receptor beta chain was sequenced within a study of T cell responses to AZD1222 COVID-19 vaccine. In regard to this clone: Antigen specificity is unknown.

TCRdb keeps only in-frame clones here, not all; method: immunoSEQ multiplex PCR. Here the sample spans 100,000 to 150,000 clones, approximately 90% being singletons. Whole-study findings and limits: Following two doses of AZD1222, Spike-specific TCR breadth and depth rose.

The germline V gene encodes CDR1 SGHDT and CDR2 YYEEEE. The CDR3 length is 15 residues. Between the trimmed V and J ends, which lost 4 bases and 5 bases, there was a span of 13 bases. The chain is built from TRBV5-6 and TRBJ1-6; maybe TRBD1 (6 bases). The receptor comes from an adult in good health. Sequenced here: peripheral blood, sampled on day 0 of MenACWY control vaccination. Written as DNA, the CDR3 is TGTGCCAGCAGCGGGCTGGACAGAAATAATTCACCCCTCCACTTT. Its protein is CASSGLDRNNSPLHF.